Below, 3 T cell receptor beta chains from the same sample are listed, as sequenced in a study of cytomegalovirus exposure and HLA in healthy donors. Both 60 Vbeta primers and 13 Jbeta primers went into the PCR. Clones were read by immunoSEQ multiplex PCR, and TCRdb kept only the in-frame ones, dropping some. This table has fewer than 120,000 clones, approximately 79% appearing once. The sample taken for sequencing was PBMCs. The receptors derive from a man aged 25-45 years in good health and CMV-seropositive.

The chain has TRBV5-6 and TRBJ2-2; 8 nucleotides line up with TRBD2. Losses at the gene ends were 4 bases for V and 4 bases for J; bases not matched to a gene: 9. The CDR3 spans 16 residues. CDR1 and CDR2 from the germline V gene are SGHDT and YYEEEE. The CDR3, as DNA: TGTGCCAGCAGCGTGGCCGGGGGGGCCCGCACCGGGGAGCTGTTTTTT. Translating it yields CASSVAGGARTGELFF.

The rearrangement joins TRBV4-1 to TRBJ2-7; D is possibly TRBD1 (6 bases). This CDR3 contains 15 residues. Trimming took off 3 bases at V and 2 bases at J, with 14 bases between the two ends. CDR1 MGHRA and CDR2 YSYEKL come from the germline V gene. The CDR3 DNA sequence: TGCGCCAGCAGCCAGCTCCGGGACACTGCCTACGAGCAGTACTTC. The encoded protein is CASSQLRDTAYEQYF.

The CDR3 here is CASSQSIPSSQSPLHF. CDR3 nucleotide sequence: TGTGCCAGCAGCCAATCCATTCCGTCCTCGCAGTCACCCCTCCACTTT. The chain is built from TRBV14 and TRBJ1-6; D is unclear. The CDR3 spans 16 residues. Trimming removed 2 bases from V and 10 bases from J, with 18 bases in between. Germline CDR1 and CDR2: SGHDN and FVKESK.